This entry describes one T cell receptor beta chain. The antigen is undetermined. The V gene end was trimmed by 7 bases and the J gene end by 0 bases; junction bases not matched to a gene: 7. Per germline, CDR1 LGHDT and CDR2 YNNKEL (reference sequence). There are 15 residues in the CDR3. MiXCR, applied by TCRdb to the 5' RACE reads, yields one record per CDR3 protein. The sample contains 310,000 or so distinct CDR3 sequences, roughly 15% of which appear only once. This entry is derived from a study of T-cell memory formation after mild COVID-19. Notes on the study in general: Clones shrinking from day 15 to 85 showed even CD4/CD8 mixes; later expanders tilted CD4+.

The chain combines TRBV3-1 with TRBJ2-5, with 8 bases that match TRBD2. The sequencing input was PBMCs or a T cell subset sorted from them (not recorded which). This TCR was sampled from a man between 18 and 35 years old who had mild COVID-19 (a few samples of this study predate the infection). Cell type and time point are not known. CDR3 DNA sequence: TGTGCCAGCATCCCAGCGGGGGCCTACCAAGAGACCCAGTACTTC. Translating it yields CASIPAGAYQETQYF.